The 22 T cell receptor beta chains given below trace back to one sample, sequenced in a study of brain T cells in children with intractable seizures. Produced via immunoSEQ multiplex PCR; TCRdb's table is partial and in-frame only. The sample lists about 340,000 clones, over 90% occurring once. As for time point: blood from clinic visit 5 months post-surgery; TSC patient then seizure free. The specimen comprised peripheral blood, sampled about 5 months after surgery. These receptors were obtained from a boy in the first two years of life with tuberous sclerosis and intractable seizures.

The V and J genes are TRBV7-6 and TRBJ2-2; TRBD1 agrees at 7 bases. Germline CDR1 is SGHVS and CDR2 is FNYEAQ. V lost 4 bases, J lost 0 bases, and 2 bases stayed unmatched. CDR3 length: 15 amino acids. CDR3 amino acids: CASSWGTANTGELFF. Written as DNA, the CDR3 is TGTGCCAGCAGCTGGGGGACAGCGAACACCGGGGAGCTGTTTTTT.

The chain has TRBV5-5 and TRBJ1-1; D is unclear. CDR3 length: 16 residues. V lost 4 bases and J lost 4, with 20 bases in between. The germline CDR1 and CDR2 sequences are SGHKS and YYEKEE (reference sequence). The CDR3 DNA is TGTGCCAGCAGCGCGGAGGGTTTTAGTCGGTCCACTGAAGCTTTCTTT. Protein: CASSAEGFSRSTEAFF.

This chain joins TRBV11-2 and TRBJ2-1; D may be TRBD1 (7 bases). This CDR3 is built from 13 residues. CDR1 is SGHAT, CDR2 FQNNGV, per germline. V shed 6 bases and J shed 7 bases, with 13 bases lying between them. CDR3 sequence (DNA): TGTGCCAGCAGTACACCAGGGGGGAATGAGCAGTTCTTC. Its translation is CASSTPGGNEQFF.

The chain carries TRBV13 and TRBJ2-1; 10 nucleotides align to TRBD2. Trimming at V came to 7 bases and at J to 5 bases, leaving 8 bases not matched to a gene. The CDR3 length is 15 residues. CDR1 is PRHDT and CDR2 is FYEKMQ in the germline V gene (reference sequence). CDR3 sequence reads: CASTLGLAGDNEQFF. The CDR3 region has the DNA TGTGCCAGCACCCTAGGTCTAGCGGGAGACAATGAGCAGTTCTTC.

The V gene is TRBV5-1, the J gene TRBJ2-3; TRBD2 matches 15 bases. CDR1 and CDR2 from the germline V gene are SGHRS and YFSETQ. Germline trimming cut 2 bases from V and 5 bases from J; bases unmatched to any gene: 3. The CDR3 has 16 residues. CDR3 region: CASSLWTSGREDTQYF. CDR3 DNA sequence: TGCGCCAGCAGCTTATGGACTAGCGGGAGGGAAGATACGCAGTATTTT.

The J gene is TRBJ2-2, the V gene TRBV30; 7 bases line up with TRBD1. The J segment lost 4 bases and the V segment lost 0 bases, leaving 2 bases of the junction unmatched. Germline V lookup: CDR1 GTSNPN, CDR2 SVGIG (reference sequence). The CDR3 is made up of 14 amino acids. The CDR3 reads CAWSVGQVTGELFF. The CDR3 DNA sequence: TGTGCCTGGAGTGTAGGACAGGTCACCGGGGAGCTGTTTTTT.

The chain combines TRBV4-2 with TRBJ1-1; D ambiguous. V dropped 2 bases and J dropped 9 bases, with 7 bases sitting between them. CDR1 is LGHNA, CDR2 YNFKEQ, per germline. This CDR3 has 11 amino acids. CDR3 nucleotides: TGTGCCAGCAGCCAATCCAAACAAGCTTTCTTT. Protein product: CASSQSKQAFF.

The V call is TRBV6-4, the J call TRBJ2-2; D may match TRBD1 or TRBD2 (6 bases each). The CDR3 length is 15 residues. Germline V CDR1 and CDR2: MRHNA, SNTAGT. Trimming left V 0 bases short and J 4 bases short, with 9 bases between. CDR3 protein: CASSDSGGRTGELFF. In DNA, the CDR3 is TGTGCCAGCAGTGACTCGGGGGGCCGCACCGGGGAGCTGTTTTTT.

V gene TRBV27 combines with J gene TRBJ2-1, with D tentatively TRBD1 (5 bases). CDR1 and CDR2 (germline): MNHEY, SMNVEV (reference sequence). V lost 2 bases and J 8 bases, leaving 10 bases between the germline ends. The CDR3 is 13 amino acids. DNA for the CDR3: TGTGCCAGCAGTTTAGAAAGGGGTTATGAGCAGTTCTTC. This sequence encodes CASSLERGYEQFF.

V is TRBV5-8 and J is TRBJ2-1, with D uncertain. CDR3 length equals 14 residues. Per the germline V gene, CDR1 is SGHTS and CDR2 is YDEGEE. The V and J ends lost 4 bases and 5 bases respectively, with 13 bases between them. In DNA form, the CDR3 reads TGTGCCAGCAGCCCCGGAACCTTTCACAATGAGCAGTTCTTC. Protein: CASSPGTFHNEQFF.

The chain is built from TRBV7-6 and TRBJ2-5; D gene uncertain. Germline CDR1 and CDR2: SGHVS and FNYEAQ. The CDR3 sequence is 13 residues long. Trimming removed 1 base at V and 1 base at J, with 4 bases between. For the CDR3, the DNA is TGTGCCAGCAGCTTAGTGGCCCAAGAGACCCAGTACTTC. Encoded protein: CASSLVAQETQYF.

A few counts support this clone. The DNA is left out, because the CDR3 cannot be placed on it with certainty; the CDR3 is given as TCRdb lists it. The chain couples TRBV2 to TRBJ1-3; TRBD1, as called in the table, went unchecked against the DNA. The CDR3 has 13 residues if both end residues are counted. The germline V gene encodes CDR1 SNHLY and CDR2 FYNNEI. CDR3 region: CARQGVSLDTIYF.

V usage is TRBV9 and J usage is TRBJ2-7; maybe TRBD2 (7 bases). Trimming stripped 0 bases from V and 4 bases from J, with 14 bases between. The CDR3 sequence is 15 residues long. Per germline, CDR1 SGDLS and CDR2 YYNGEE. The CDR3, as DNA: TGTGCCAGCAGCGTAGGGGGGGGCTGGCTTTACGAGCAGTACTTC. Its translation: CASSVGGGWLYEQYF.

This rearrangement joins TRBV6-6 to TRBJ1-6; 7 nucleotides agree with TRBD1. Germline lookup yields CDR1 MNHNY and CDR2 SVGAGI (reference sequence). This CDR3 has 17 residues. V gave up 5 bases and J gave up 4 bases; unmatched junction bases: 11. The DNA of the CDR3 is TGTGCCAGCAGTCGCTTGTCTCCAGGGGGGTATAATTCACCCCTCCACTTT. This codes for CASSRLSPGGYNSPLHF.

J is TRBJ2-7 and V is TRBV5-1; perhaps TRBD1 as D (6 bases). The CDR3 consists of 14 residues. The germline gives CDR1 SGHRS, CDR2 YFSETQ. V was shortened by 1 base and J by 2 bases, with 10 bases between the two germline ends. CDR3 sequence (DNA): TGCGCCAGCAGCTTGCAGGACAGCACCTACGAGCAGTACTTC. This codes for CASSLQDSTYEQYF. The full variable domain, its missing parts supplied by reference TRBV5-1 and TRBJ2-7, is KAGVTQTPRYLIKTRGQQVTLSCSPISGHRSVSWYQQTPGQGLQFLFEYFSETQRNKGNFPGRFSGRQFSNSRSEMNVSTLELGDSALYLCASSLQDSTYEQYFGPGTRLTVT.

This chain uses TRBV29-1 with TRBJ2-6, with D uncertain. The CDR3 has 15 residues. CDR1 is SQVTM and CDR2 is ANQGSEA in the germline V gene. The ends were cut back, 4 bases at V and 0 bases at J, with 10 bases in the middle. The CDR3 sequence is CSVGDKYSGANVLTF. CDR3 bases: TGCAGCGTTGGAGACAAATACTCTGGGGCCAACGTCCTGACTTTC. Full variable domain (missing parts from reference TRBV29-1 and TRBJ2-6): SAVISQKPSRDICQRGTSLTIQCQVDSQVTMMFWYRQQPGQSLTLIATANQGSEATYESGFVIDKFPISRPNLTFSTLTVSNMSPEDSSIYLCSVGDKYSGANVLTFGAGSRLTVL.

The rearrangement links TRBV30 to TRBJ1-2; 9 positions match TRBD1. The CDR3 runs to 13 residues. The V segment lost 5 bases and the J segment 4 bases; nucleotides outside the gene matches: 5. Germline CDR1 GTSNPN, CDR2 SVGIG (reference sequence). CDR3 in DNA: TGTGCCTGGTTGAGGACAGGGGTCTATGGCTACACCTTC. This encodes CAWLRTGVYGYTF.

The chain combines TRBV29-1 with TRBJ2-5; D remains ambiguous. V lost 1 base, J lost 5 bases, and 8 bases lay in between. This CDR3 is built from 12 residues. From germline, CDR1 is SQVTM and CDR2 ANQGSEA. CDR3 DNA: TGCAGCGTTGAAGGGGGTAGCGAGACCCAGTACTTC. Translating gives CSVEGGSETQYF. The variable domain in full, completed from reference TRBV29-1 and TRBJ2-5, reads SAVISQKPSRDICQRGTSLTIQCQVDSQVTMMFWYRQQPGQSLTLIATANQGSEATYESGFVIDKFPISRPNLTFSTLTVSNMSPEDSSIYLCSVEGGSETQYFGPGTRLLVL.

The chain is built from TRBV18 and TRBJ1-5; possibly TRBD1 for D (6 bases). Germline assignment: CDR1 KGHSH and CDR2 LQKENI. The CDR3 covers 17 residues. The ends were cut back, 6 bases at V and 2 bases at J, with 20 bases in the middle. The CDR3 here is CASSPEGGAGGNQPQHF. The CDR3 DNA sequence: TGTGCCAGCTCGCCCGAGGGGGGGGCGGGGGGCAATCAGCCCCAGCATTTT.

The chain recombines TRBV11-2 with TRBJ2-1; D not certain. Per the germline V gene, CDR1 is SGHAT and CDR2 is FQNNGV. This CDR3 has 12 amino acids. Trimming pared 5 bases from V and 6 bases from J, leaving 8 bases between. CDR3 sequence reads: CASSPWRNEQFF. The CDR3 DNA reads as TGTGCCAGCAGCCCGTGGCGCAATGAGCAGTTCTTC.

This sequence joins TRBV5-1 and TRBJ1-1; 7 nucleotides line up with TRBD1. Losses at the gene ends were 4 bases for V and 3 bases for J; bases not matched to a gene: 9. In germline, CDR1 is SGHRS, CDR2 YFSETQ. This CDR3 region has 15 residues. DNA of the CDR3: TGCGCCAGCAGCCCCCGGACAGGCGCGGACACTGAAGCTTTCTTT. Translation gives CASSPRTGADTEAFF.

The chain is built from TRBV5-3 and TRBJ2-1; 14 nucleotides line up with TRBD2. TRBV5-3 carries the ORF label, with uncertain function. The ends lost 4 bases at V and 3 bases at J; junction bases unmatched: 6. CDR3 length equals 17 residues. CDR3 sequence: CARSRTSGRIGYNEQFF. CDR3 DNA sequence: TGTGCCAGAAGCCGGACTAGCGGGAGGATCGGCTACAATGAGCAGTTCTTC.